Given below is one TCR beta chain in context. Its target is not known. Both 60 Vbeta primers and 13 Jbeta primers went into the PCR. Produced via immunoSEQ multiplex PCR; TCRdb's table is partial and in-frame only. The profile shows about 180,000 clones, approximately 83% of them singletons. This entry comes from a study of cytomegalovirus exposure and HLA in healthy donors. Study-wide context: HLA-typed donors were the source of 86 million or so unique TCRs held in an early data release. Study results and caveats: In a later analysis, a missense DCLRE1C variant was linked to TCR beta V- and J-gene trimming.

This CDR3 contains 16 residues. Germline V CDR1 and CDR2: SGDLS, YYNGEE. The J segment lost 9 bases and the V segment lost 0 bases, leaving 10 bases of the junction unmatched. The TCR comes from a boy aged 2 to 10 in good health and CMV-seronegative. The sequencing sample was made of PBMCs. This chain joins TRBV9 and TRBJ2-7, with 12 bases identical to TRBD2. DNA for the CDR3: TGTGCCAGCAGCGTAGATGGGAGACTAGCGGGAGAAGGGCAGTACTTC. Translation gives CASSVDGRLAGEGQYF.